The 12 T cell receptor beta chains in this list originate from one sample, sequenced in a study of cytotoxic CD8 clonotypes in ibrutinib-treated CLL. The repertoire was sequenced with immunoSEQ multiplex PCR; TCRdb's copy has only in-frame clones and lacks some. This sample has around 150,000 clones, with 81% found just once. The material was PBMCs, obtained after 12 months of ibrutinib treatment. Source of these receptors: a human donor with chronic lymphocytic leukemia.

The chain uses TRBV27 and TRBJ1-4; 10 nucleotides align to TRBD1. With V trimmed by 5 bases and J by 8 bases, 8 bases remained unmatched. This CDR3 region has 15 residues. Looked up from germline, CDR1 is MNHEY and CDR2 is SMNVEV (reference sequence). The CDR3: CASSGFGQGEEKLFF. The CDR3 DNA reads as TGTGCCAGCAGTGGATTCGGACAGGGGGAGGAAAAACTGTTTTTT.

This clone showed up just once. V is TRBV18 and J is TRBJ1-1; D uncertain. Germline V lookup: CDR1 KGHSH, CDR2 LQKENI. V was cut by 0 bases and J by 6 bases, with 8 bases left in between. This CDR3 has 13 amino acids. CDR3 nucleotides: TGTGCCAGCTCACCACCGAAGCAGGCTGAAGCTTTCTTT. This translates into CASSPPKQAEAFF.

This chain links TRBV6-5 with TRBJ2-7; D not certain. The CDR3 sequence is 14 residues long. Germline V CDR1 and CDR2: MNHEY, SVGAGI. V lost 0 bases to trimming and J lost 5 bases, with 11 bases between them. CDR3 DNA sequence: TGTGCCAGCAGTTACTCGTCTTTCCCCCACGAGCAGTACTTC. It encodes CASSYSSFPHEQYF.

The chain is built from TRBV9 and TRBJ1-2, with 7 bases that match TRBD1. Per the germline V gene, CDR1 is SGDLS and CDR2 is YYNGEE. This CDR3 is built from 14 residues. With V trimmed by 3 bases and J by 4 bases, 6 bases remained unmatched. CDR3 sequence reads: CASSAQGGSYGYTF. Here the CDR3 DNA reads TGTGCCAGCAGCGCCCAGGGGGGGAGCTATGGCTACACCTTC.

This clone came up a few times. This specimen includes other DNA sequences encoding the same CDR3. The V call is TRBV19, the J call TRBJ1-1; the D gene is possibly TRBD1 (5 bases). V was pared by 8 bases and J by 0 bases, with 10 bases between. This CDR3 is 13 amino acids long. Looked up from germline, CDR1 is LNHDA and CDR2 is SQIVND (reference sequence). This chain's CDR3 is CASSDRLNTEAFF. CDR3 DNA: TGTGCCAGTTCCGACAGACTGAACACTGAAGCTTTCTTT.

The chain recombines TRBV9 with TRBJ2-5; D remains unclear. The V gene's germline CDR1 is SGDLS and CDR2 YYNGEE. There are 13 residues in the CDR3. The V end was cut by 5 bases, the J end by 1 base, with 9 bases between. The CDR3 loop reads CASSWSPQETQYF. CDR3 DNA: TGTGCCAGCAGTTGGAGCCCCCAAGAGACCCAGTACTTC.

The genes are TRBV27 and TRBJ2-7; D gene uncertain. The V gene's germline CDR1 is MNHEY and CDR2 SMNVEV (reference sequence). Trimming took off 7 bases at V and 3 bases at J, with 16 bases between the two ends. This CDR3 is 14 amino acids long. This CDR3 is CASKIGRRLYEQYF. CDR3 nucleotide sequence: TGTGCCAGCAAGATCGGGCGGAGACTCTACGAGCAGTACTTC.

The chain links TRBV7-8 to TRBJ1-2; D not certain. Per germline, CDR1 SGHVS and CDR2 FQNEAQ. The CDR3 spans 13 residues. Trimming took off 5 bases at V and 4 bases at J, with 11 bases between the two ends. The CDR3 nucleotides are TGTGCCAGCAGCGTAGACTCTTCCTATGGCTACACCTTC. It yields the protein CASSVDSSYGYTF.

V is TRBV29-1 and J is TRBJ1-1; 9 nucleotides line up with TRBD1. Losses at the gene ends were 1 base for V and 0 bases for J; bases not matched to a gene: 3. Germline lookup yields CDR1 SQVTM and CDR2 ANQGSEA. This CDR3 is 15 amino acids long. The chain's CDR3 is CSVEAGQGLNTEAFF. The CDR3 DNA sequence: TGCAGCGTTGAAGCGGGACAGGGCCTGAACACTGAAGCTTTCTTT.

The gene calls are TRBV5-1 and TRBJ1-2; D gene uncertain. Germline CDR1 reads SGHRS; CDR2 reads YFSETQ. V lost 0 bases and J lost 0, with 12 bases in between. This CDR3 has 16 amino acids. The CDR3 DNA reads TGCGCCAGCAGCTTGGAGACGGGCGGAGCTAACTATGGCTACACCTTC. Translation gives CASSLETGGANYGYTF.

This chain uses TRBV2 with TRBJ2-1; the match to TRBD1 covers 7 bases. In germline, CDR1 is SNHLY, CDR2 FYNNEI. The CDR3 runs 15 residues. V lost 7 bases to trimming and J lost 4 bases; unmatched junction nucleotides: 10. The CDR3 bases are TGTGCCAGCACCGATCGGACAGGTGCTTACAATGAGCAGTTCTTC. Translating gives CASTDRTGAYNEQFF.

This clone was picked up a small number of times. V usage is TRBV28 and J usage is TRBJ2-5; the match to TRBD1 covers 7 bases. The CDR3 runs 15 residues. V dropped 8 bases and J dropped 9; count of bases not matched to a gene: 18. CDR1 MDHEN and CDR2 SYDVKM come from the germline V gene. The CDR3 protein is CASQETGTGLEAQYF. In DNA, the CDR3 is TGTGCCAGCCAAGAGACAGGGACGGGTCTTGAGGCCCAGTACTTC.